This T cell receptor (beta chain) was captured by sequencing in a study of blood T cell repertoires in COVID-19. About the study: Samples taken during acute and convalescent COVID-19 were collected in the United States, Italy and Spain. T cells, B-cell-depleted T cells, or PBMCs supplied cDNA or gDNA.

Using immunoSEQ multiplex PCR, the repertoire was profiled, and TCRdb retains in-frame clones only, with some absent. Of hundreds of thousands of clones in the sample, 85% to 90% are singletons; the top ten hold roughly 2.9%. Enrollees, about 18 to 95 years old, lived in around 23 US areas. Self-reported history from a screening survey and questionnaire set each donor's cohort. Germline V lookup: CDR1 LGHDT, CDR2 YNNKEL (reference sequence). V lost 3 bases to trimming and J lost 8 bases; unmatched junction nucleotides: 9. The CDR3 contains 15 residues. The chain combines TRBV3-1 (or the pseudogene TRBV3-2) with TRBJ1-4, with 7 nucleotides matching TRBD1. The source material was PBMCs or T cells enriched from blood (not recorded which). The sequence came from a woman in her 50s who had been exposed to COVID-19. In DNA, the CDR3 is TGTGCCAGCAGCCATTTAGGACAGACAGGGGAAAAACTGTTTTTT. It translates to CASSHLGQTGEKLFF.